One sample yielded the 6 T cell receptor beta chains listed below, sequenced in a study of cytomegalovirus exposure and HLA in healthy donors. The PCR ran on 60 Vbeta and 13 Jbeta primers. Using immunoSEQ multiplex PCR, the repertoire was profiled, and TCRdb retains in-frame clones only, with some absent. Among some 150,000 clones listed, roughly 60% were seen once. The sample comprised PBMCs. All receptors come from a woman aged 40 to 50 in good health and CMV-seronegative.

V usage is TRBV30 and J usage is TRBJ2-4; 15 nucleotides align to TRBD2. V shed 1 base, J shed 0 bases, and the junction held 4 bases outside the gene matches. Germline values: CDR1 GTSNPN, CDR2 SVGIG (reference sequence). CDR3 size: 18 residues. CDR3 residues: CAWSGGLAGGIAKNIQYF. DNA of the CDR3: TGTGCCTGGAGTGGGGGACTAGCGGGGGGAATAGCCAAAAACATTCAGTACTTC.

V gene TRBV10-3 combines with J gene TRBJ2-3, with TRBD2 matching over 9 bases. CDR1 is ENHRY, CDR2 SYGVKD, per germline. V trimming: 8 bases; J trimming: 4 bases; junction bases outside the gene matches: 7. The CDR3 extends over 14 amino acids. CDR3 DNA: TGTGCCATCGGGTCTAGCGGGGCCGCAGATACGCAGTATTTT. Protein product: CAIGSSGAADTQYF.

The chain carries TRBV6-1 and TRBJ1-2, with D possibly matching TRBD1 (6 bases). The V gene's germline CDR1 is MNHNS and CDR2 SASEGT. This CDR3 comprises 14 residues. The germline V and J ends were trimmed by 8 bases and 4 bases, with 17 bases remaining between them. CDR3 coding DNA: TGTGCCAGCGGGGGGGGCAGAGGGATCTATGGCTACACCTTC. This sequence encodes CASGGGRGIYGYTF.

The chain employs TRBV2 and TRBJ1-4, with D possibly TRBD1 on 5 matching bases. CDR1 SNHLY and CDR2 FYNNEI come from the germline V gene. This CDR3 spans 15 amino acids. Trimming took off 7 bases at V and 3 bases at J, with 15 bases between the two ends. The CDR3 DNA follows: TGTGCCAGCAAGGGAGGGGTGTCGGCTAATGAAAAACTGTTTTTT. Its protein is CASKGGVSANEKLFF.

This clone was observed a handful of times. The J gene is TRBJ2-2, the V gene TRBV27; a weak D match, TRBD1 (6 bases). The CDR3 has 15 amino acids. Trimming cost V 1 base and J 1 base, with 7 bases left between them. The germline gives CDR1 MNHEY, CDR2 SMNVEV (reference sequence). CDR3 in amino acids: CASSLLGGNTGELFF. In DNA, the CDR3 is TGTGCCAGCAGTTTATTAGGGGGGAACACCGGGGAGCTGTTTTTT.

V is TRBV5-6 and J is TRBJ1-2; D gene uncertain. This CDR3 is 12 amino acids long. Trimming stripped 1 base from V and 8 bases from J, with 9 bases between. Germline CDR1 is SGHDT and CDR2 is YYEEEE. The CDR3, as DNA: TGTGCCAGCAGCTTGAGTCTCTACGGCTACACCTTC. Protein: CASSLSLYGYTF.